This TCR beta chain derives from a study of OX40 agonist ivuxolimab in advanced cancers. From germline, CDR1 is MNHEY and CDR2 SMNVEV (reference sequence). The CDR3 spans 17 residues. V was cut by 4 bases and J by 5 bases, with 21 bases left in between. Sequencing was performed with immunoSEQ multiplex PCR; in TCRdb, only in-frame clones are kept and a portion is missing. The data contain 65,000 to 90,000 clones, 91% of them singletons. V gene TRBV27 combines with J gene TRBJ2-1; tentative D call: TRBD1 (6 bases). The sequenced sample was CD4+ or CD8+ T cells sorted from blood, obtained in a trial of the OX40 agonist ivuxolimab. This TCR came from an adult with an advanced solid tumor such as melanoma, head and neck, liver or kidney cancer. The CDR3 region is CASSYIPRLQGNNEQFF. In DNA, the CDR3 is TGTGCCAGCAGTTATATCCCCCGGCTACAGGGTAACAATGAGCAGTTCTTC.